The 22 T cell receptor beta chains reported below all come from one sample, sequenced in a study of blood T cell repertoires in COVID-19. The table came from immunoSEQ multiplex PCR; TCRdb's copy has only in-frame clones and leaves some out. The sample yields approximately 210,000 clones, more than 65% seen once. The specimen sequenced was PBMCs or T cells enriched from blood (not recorded which). These receptors all come from a woman in her forties or fifties with acute COVID-19.

The chain recombines TRBV6-5 with TRBJ1-2; D is perhaps TRBD1 (5 bases). V dropped 11 bases and J dropped 6 bases, with 19 bases sitting between them. Germline CDR1 is MNHEY and CDR2 is SVGAGI. The CDR3 is 13 amino acids. CDR3 residues: CAVYHSGADGYTF. CDR3 nucleotides: TGTGCCGTATACCACAGCGGGGCGGATGGCTACACCTTC.

V is TRBV24-1 and J is TRBJ2-2; D might be TRBD2 (7 bases). This CDR3 is built from 15 residues. Per the germline V gene, CDR1 is KGHDR and CDR2 is SFDVKD. V dropped 2 bases and J dropped 4 bases, with 10 bases sitting between them. As DNA, the CDR3 is TGTGCCACCAGTGATTGGGGGGGCGGCACCGGGGAGCTGTTTTTT. Translated: CATSDWGGGTGELFF.

V gene TRBV18 combines with J gene TRBJ1-2; 9 bases are shared with TRBD1. The germline CDR1 and CDR2 sequences are KGHSH and LQKENI. V dropped 3 bases and J dropped 6; count of bases not matched to a gene: 5. The CDR3 runs to 14 residues. CDR3 bases: TGTGCCAGCTCACCCGTGACAGGGGGTAATGGCTACACCTTC. Translation: CASSPVTGGNGYTF.

V and J are TRBV2 and TRBJ1-4; 9 nucleotides agree with TRBD1. Germline assignment: CDR1 SNHLY and CDR2 FYNNEI. The CDR3 has 13 amino acids. The junction had 3 bases not matched to a gene; V was cut back by 6 bases and J by 7 bases. The CDR3, as DNA: TGTGCCAGCAGGACAGGGGGAAGTGAAAAACTGTTTTTT. Protein product: CASRTGGSEKLFF.

This chain joins TRBV19 and TRBJ1-1; no clear D. The length of the CDR3 is 12 residues. The germline gives CDR1 LNHDA, CDR2 SQIVND (reference sequence). V lost 2 bases and J lost 11, with 12 bases in between. The CDR3 is CASSISGRWAFF. The CDR3 coding sequence is TGTGCCAGTAGTATATCGGGTCGTTGGGCTTTCTTT. The variable domain in full, completed from reference TRBV19 and TRBJ1-1, reads DGGITQSPKYLFRKEGQNVTLSCEQNLNHDAMYWYRQDPGQGLRLIYYSQIVNDFQKGDIAEGYSVSREKKESFPLTVTSAQKNPTAFYLCASSISGRWAFFGQGTRLTVV.

Written as DNA, the CDR3 is TGCGCCAGCAGCCCGGCCCGGGACAGCAATCTGGGGGAGCTGTTTTTT. Translating it yields CASSPARDSNLGELFF. The chain is built from TRBV5-1 and TRBJ2-2; 7 nucleotides agree with TRBD1. Per germline, CDR1 SGHRS and CDR2 YFSETQ. Trimming at V came to 4 bases and at J to 8 bases, leaving 14 bases not matched to a gene. The CDR3 length is 16 residues.

The chain carries TRBV28 and TRBJ1-1; perhaps TRBD1 as D (5 bases). Trimming took 3 bases from V and 7 from J, leaving 12 bases between them. This CDR3 is 13 amino acids long. Looked up from germline, CDR1 is MDHEN and CDR2 is SYDVKM. The DNA for the CDR3 is TGTGCCAGCAGTTTTCCACAGGCCCTTGAAGCTTTCTTT. It yields the protein CASSFPQALEAFF.

There are a few counts of this clone. J is TRBJ2-6 and V is TRBV3-1 (or the pseudogene TRBV3-2); 11 bases line up with TRBD1. The CDR3 consists of 16 residues. Per the germline V gene, CDR1 is LGHDT and CDR2 is YNNKEL (reference sequence). With V trimmed by 7 bases and J by 3 bases, 5 bases remained unmatched. CDR3 region: CASKGTGGYGANVLTF. The CDR3 DNA sequence: TGTGCCAGCAAAGGGACAGGGGGATATGGGGCCAACGTCCTGACTTTC.

The J gene is TRBJ1-1, the V gene TRBV28, with no clear D. The CDR3 totals 14 residues. Trimming removed 8 bases at V and 0 bases at J, with 13 bases between. CDR1 and CDR2 from the germline V gene are MDHEN and SYDVKM. In DNA, the CDR3 is TGTGCCAGCTGGCAGACATTCATGAACACTGAAGCTTTCTTT. Protein sequence: CASWQTFMNTEAFF.

This CDR3 reads CASSRDNQEKLFF. For the CDR3, the DNA is TGTGCCAGCTCCCGGGACAATCAGGAAAAACTGTTTTTT. The J gene is TRBJ1-4, the V gene TRBV6-5, with D possibly being TRBD1 (6 bases). The V gene lost 8 bases and the J gene lost 8 bases, with 15 bases spanning the gap. This CDR3 comprises 13 residues. The germline V gene has CDR1 MNHEY and CDR2 SVGAGI.

The chain links TRBV4-2 to TRBJ2-5, with a weak D call TRBD2 (6 bases). The CDR3 has 17 residues. V lost 2 bases to trimming and J lost 4 bases, with 20 bases between them. From germline, CDR1 is LGHNA and CDR2 YNFKEQ. The CDR3 DNA follows: TGTGCCAGCAGCCAATATACCGGGAGAGGTGGAGTAGAGACCCAGTACTTC. This gives the protein CASSQYTGRGGVETQYF.

The chain recombines TRBV2 with TRBJ1-1; D is unclear. Germline V gives CDR1 SNHLY, CDR2 FYNNEI. CDR3 length: 14 amino acids. V gave up 3 bases and J gave up 4 bases, with 12 bases separating them. For the CDR3, the DNA is TGTGCCAGCAGTGACGAAGGAGTTGTCACTGAAGCTTTCTTT. This codes for CASSDEGVVTEAFF.

This clone was detected only once. This chain uses TRBV10-1 with TRBJ1-1; the D gene is possibly TRBD1 (5 bases). The CDR3 contains 14 residues. CDR1 and CDR2 (germline): WNHNN, SYGVQD (reference sequence). V was pared by 0 bases and J by 6 bases, with 11 bases between. The DNA for the CDR3 is TGCGCCAGCAGTGAGTCTACAGGAAGGGCTGAAGCTTTCTTT. As protein: CASSESTGRAEAFF.

The rearrangement joins TRBV7-9 to TRBJ1-2; 7 bases map to TRBD1. CDR3 length: 14 amino acids. Germline CDR1 and CDR2: SEHNR and FQNEAQ (reference sequence). V trimming: 3 bases; J trimming: 4 bases; junction bases outside the gene matches: 5. CDR3 region: CASSFEQGFYGYTF. In DNA form, the CDR3 reads TGTGCCAGCAGCTTTGAACAGGGGTTCTATGGCTACACCTTC.

This chain links TRBV4-3 with TRBJ2-1, with 7 positions matching TRBD2. V lost 3 bases, J lost 9 bases, and 8 bases stayed unmatched. The germline gives CDR1 LGHNA, CDR2 YSLEER. The CDR3 is 14 amino acids. CDR3 sequence (DNA): TGCGCCAGCAGCCAGGGGGGGGGTTCGGGTGAGCAGTTCTTC. It yields the protein CASSQGGGSGEQFF.

The chain links TRBV3-1 (or the pseudogene TRBV3-2) to TRBJ2-3; 8 bases are a match to TRBD2. Germline CDR1 and CDR2: LGHDT and YNNKEL (reference sequence). The V and J ends lost 4 bases and 5 bases, in that order; junction bases with no gene match: 8. This CDR3 region has 15 residues. The DNA of the CDR3 is TGTGCCAGCAGCCCACTAGCGGCCACAGGAGATACGCAGTATTTT. Translating gives CASSPLAATGDTQYF.

The rearrangement links TRBV7-2 to TRBJ2-3; TRBD1 matches at 10 bases. V shed 3 bases and J 1 base; nucleotides not matched to a gene: 7. CDR3 length equals 17 residues. Germline V gene data show CDR1 as SGHTA and CDR2 as FQGNSA. The CDR3 coding sequence is TGTGCCAGCAGCTTGGGACAGGGGTCCCCTCGCACAGATACGCAGTATTTT. Translation: CASSLGQGSPRTDTQYF.

V and J are TRBV19 and TRBJ2-1; 9 bases align to TRBD1. The ends lost 6 bases at V and 0 bases at J; junction bases unmatched: 6. The length of the CDR3 is 16 residues. Germline loops: CDR1 LNHDA, CDR2 SQIVND (reference sequence). The CDR3 DNA reads as TGTGCCAGTAGCCGGACAGGGGCCGGCTCCTACAATGAGCAGTTCTTC. This encodes CASSRTGAGSYNEQFF.

The chain is built from TRBV30 and TRBJ2-2, with D maybe TRBD1 (5 bases). CDR1 and CDR2 from the germline V gene are GTSNPN and SVGIG (reference sequence). V was clipped by 3 bases and J by 3 bases, with 8 bases between them. This CDR3 comprises 13 residues. CDR3 in DNA: TGTGCCTGGAGCAGGGCAGACACCGGGGAGCTGTTTTTT. Translation gives CAWSRADTGELFF.

The chain uses TRBV5-1 and TRBJ1-4; possibly TRBD1 for D (6 bases). Looked up from germline, CDR1 is SGHRS and CDR2 is YFSETQ. The CDR3 length is 14 residues. Deletions cut 4 bases from V and 5 bases from J, with 12 bases between. The CDR3 here is CASSETGSNEKLFF. CDR3 coding DNA: TGCGCCAGCAGCGAAACAGGGTCCAATGAAAAACTGTTTTTT.

The chain is built from TRBV18 and TRBJ1-2; perhaps TRBD1 as D (6 bases). The CDR3 spans 13 residues. Germline CDR1 KGHSH, CDR2 LQKENI. V was shortened by 2 bases and J by 4 bases, with 8 bases between the two germline ends. CDR3 sequence (DNA): TGTGCCAGCTCACCAGGGGGCCTCTATGGCTACACCTTC. Amino acids: CASSPGGLYGYTF.

This clone was counted a single time. The V and J genes are TRBV9 and TRBJ2-1, with 8 bases that match TRBD2. After removal of 4 bases from V and 10 bases from J, the junction contained 7 bases not matched to a gene. This CDR3 region has 13 residues. Per germline, CDR1 SGDLS and CDR2 YYNGEE. Here the CDR3 reads CASSPSGGLEQFF. Here the CDR3 DNA reads TGTGCCAGCAGCCCCTCGGGGGGGTTAGAGCAGTTCTTC.